These 25 T cell receptor beta chains were sequenced from one sample in a study of cytomegalovirus exposure and HLA in healthy donors. PCR employed 60 Vbeta and 13 Jbeta primers. Method: immunoSEQ multiplex PCR; TCRdb's copy keeps in-frame clones and lacks some. Here the sample spans some 150,000 clones, over 60% being singletons. The sample consisted of PBMCs. Every receptor here comes from a woman aged 30 to 39 in good health and CMV-seronegative.

This clone was seen more than once but under ten times. J is TRBJ2-1 and V is TRBV2; D is unclear. The CDR3 loop spans 13 amino acids. V was trimmed by 6 bases and J by 8 bases, leaving 14 bases between them. In germline, CDR1 is SNHLY, CDR2 FYNNEI. Here the CDR3 DNA reads TGTGCCAGCAGGCCACCTAGTGGCTATGAGCAGTTCTTC. Encoded protein: CASRPPSGYEQFF.

The rearrangement joins TRBV27 to TRBJ2-1; TRBD2 aligns across 7 bases. CDR3 length: 15 amino acids. Germline trimming cut 3 bases from V and 2 bases from J; bases unmatched to any gene: 4. Germline V CDR1 and CDR2: MNHEY, SMNVEV (reference sequence). The CDR3 DNA reads as TGTGCCAGCAGTTTGCGACGGGAGGCCTACAATGAGCAGTTCTTC. It codes for CASSLRREAYNEQFF.

This clone was observed a handful of times. The J gene is TRBJ2-1, the V gene TRBV18; possibly TRBD1 for D (6 bases). The V and J ends lost 3 bases and 7 bases respectively, with 19 bases between them. CDR1 KGHSH and CDR2 LQKENI come from the germline V gene. The CDR3 extends over 16 amino acids. CDR3 region: CASSPGRDKGSNEQFF. The CDR3 coding sequence is TGTGCCAGCTCACCTGGACGGGACAAGGGGTCTAATGAGCAGTTCTTC.

Details on this clone: The sample holds other DNA sequences that translate to the same CDR3. V and J are TRBV10-3 and TRBJ1-4; no definite D call. V lost 0 bases to trimming and J lost 10 bases, with 15 bases between them. Germline V CDR1 and CDR2: ENHRY, SYGVKD. There are 15 residues in the CDR3. CDR3 residues: CAISESVNPEGKLFF. The CDR3 DNA is TGTGCCATCAGTGAGTCCGTCAATCCCGAGGGAAAACTGTTTTTT.

The chain has TRBV6-7 and TRBJ2-3; 10 bases match TRBD2. TRBV6-7 is noted as an ORF with a role that remains uncertain. This CDR3 region has 18 residues. V gave up 6 bases and J gave up 3 bases; unmatched junction bases: 15. The CDR3 region has the DNA TGTGCCAGCAGCGAGCGGGGGGGAGACGTTAATGTAACAGATACGCAGTATTTT. This translates into CASSERGGDVNVTDTQYF.

The V and J genes are TRBV5-6 and TRBJ1-6; 9 nucleotides line up with TRBD1. With V trimmed by 4 bases and J by 8 bases, 7 bases remained unmatched. This CDR3 is built from 15 residues. Germline CDR1 and CDR2: SGHDT and YYEEEE. CDR3 coding DNA: TGTGCCAGCAGCGAGGACAGGGGCCCTGATTCACCCCTCCACTTT. Translation gives CASSEDRGPDSPLHF.

The chain couples TRBV7-2 to TRBJ1-2; TRBD1 matches 7 bases. V shed 1 base and J 4 bases; nucleotides not matched to a gene: 9. This CDR3 has 16 amino acids. Germline CDR1 reads SGHTA; CDR2 reads FQGNSA. This chain's CDR3 is CASSLDQGGVGYGYTF. CDR3 in DNA: TGTGCCAGCAGCTTAGACCAAGGGGGCGTAGGCTATGGCTACACCTTC. Looking up the rest from reference TRBV7-2 and TRBJ1-2 gives the full variable domain: GAGVSQSPSNKVTEKGKDVELRCDPISGHTALYWYRQSLGQGLEFLIYFQGNSAPDKSGLPSDRFSAERTGGSVSTLTIQRTQQEDSAVYLCASSLDQGGVGYGYTFGSGTRLTVV.

This clone was detected only a few times. The gene calls are TRBV9 and TRBJ2-1, with 11 bases that match TRBD2. Germline CDR1 SGDLS, CDR2 YYNGEE. CDR3 length: 18 residues. V dropped 3 bases and J dropped 4; count of bases not matched to a gene: 12. The CDR3 nucleotides read TGTGCCAGCAGCGCCCCCGCCCCGGGACTAGCGGTTTACAATGAGCAGTTCTTC. Translating it yields CASSAPAPGLAVYNEQFF. Drawing the rest from reference TRBV9 and TRBJ2-1, the complete variable domain is DSGVTQTPKHLITATGQRVTLRCSPRSGDLSVYWYQQSLDQGLQFLIQYYNGEERAKGNILERFSAQQFPDLHSELNLSSLELGDSALYFCASSAPAPGLAVYNEQFFGPGTRLTVL.

This clone has just a few counts. This chain joins TRBV4-1 and TRBJ2-1; TRBD1 is a possible D gene (6 bases). The CDR3 consists of 17 residues. Trimming removed 3 bases from V and 6 bases from J, with 21 bases in between. Germline CDR1 reads MGHRA; CDR2 reads YSYEKL. The CDR3 loop is CASSHAPDRPFTNEQFF. CDR3 bases: TGCGCCAGCAGCCACGCCCCCGACAGGCCCTTTACCAATGAGCAGTTCTTC.

The chain combines TRBV19 with TRBJ2-3; D is perhaps TRBD1 (6 bases). The CDR3 runs 15 residues. Germline loops: CDR1 LNHDA, CDR2 SQIVND (reference sequence). V was trimmed by 6 bases and J by 2 bases, leaving 15 bases between them. The CDR3 region has the DNA TGTGCCAGTAGAATGGACAGACCGAACACAGATACGCAGTATTTT. It translates to CASRMDRPNTDTQYF.

This chain joins TRBV6-6 and TRBJ1-3; D is unclear. Germline lookup yields CDR1 MNHNY and CDR2 SVGAGI (reference sequence). Trimming shortened V by 3 bases and J by 0 bases, and 9 bases separated the two germline ends. The CDR3 is 15 amino acids. DNA for the CDR3: TGTGCCAGCAGTTATTCCCAGGACTCTGGAAACACCATATATTTT. Its protein is CASSYSQDSGNTIYF.

Worth noting for this clone: Here the CDR3 omits its conserved ending phenylalanine or tryptophan, so a read error is the likely source. The J gene is TRBJ1-6, the V gene TRBV27, with 9 bases fitting TRBD1. This CDR3 has 13 amino acids. Germline trimming cut 7 bases from V and 8 bases from J; bases unmatched to any gene: 3. Per germline, CDR1 MNHEY and CDR2 SMNVEV (reference sequence). CDR3 residues: CASKWTGDSPLHL. The DNA for the CDR3 is TGTGCCAGCAAGTGGACAGGGGATTCACCCCTCCACCTT.

The rearrangement uses TRBV6-1 and TRBJ2-7, with 9 bases matching TRBD2. Germline CDR1 is MNHNS and CDR2 is SASEGT. V trimming: 7 bases; J trimming: 3 bases; junction bases outside the gene matches: 7. This CDR3 region has 14 residues. CDR3 in DNA: TGTGCCAGCACGGGACTAGCCGGACTCTACGAGCAGTACTTC. Protein product: CASTGLAGLYEQYF.

This chain links TRBV4-2 with TRBJ2-7; D may be TRBD2 (6 bases). V was clipped by 0 bases and J by 2 bases, with 11 bases between them. CDR3 length: 15 amino acids. The germline V gene has CDR1 LGHNA and CDR2 YNFKEQ. CDR3 protein: CASSQEGGSAYEQYF. For the CDR3, the DNA is TGTGCCAGCAGCCAAGAGGGGGGTTCAGCCTACGAGCAGTACTTC.

The V gene is TRBV9, the J gene TRBJ1-4, with D possibly TRBD1 on 6 matching bases. V dropped 5 bases and J dropped 5 bases, with 16 bases sitting between them. The germline V gene has CDR1 SGDLS and CDR2 YYNGEE. CDR3 length: 15 amino acids. CDR3 DNA sequence: TGTGCCAGCAGTCAGTCGGGGGGCCTAAATGAAAAACTGTTTTTT. Its translation: CASSQSGGLNEKLFF.

The chain uses TRBV9 and TRBJ2-2, with 11 bases fitting TRBD2. The CDR3 spans 17 residues. CDR1 and CDR2 from the germline V gene are SGDLS and YYNGEE. V gave up 1 base and J gave up 3 bases; unmatched junction bases: 5. The CDR3 sequence: CASSVQLAGGHTGELFF. DNA for the CDR3: TGTGCCAGCAGCGTACAGTTAGCGGGAGGGCACACCGGGGAGCTGTTTTTT.

This clone was seen a single time. The gene calls are TRBV4-2 and TRBJ2-1; tentatively, D is TRBD2 (5 bases). This CDR3 spans 14 amino acids. V was clipped by 4 bases and J by 5 bases, with 12 bases between them. Germline CDR1 LGHNA, CDR2 YNFKEQ. CDR3 in amino acids: CASSPPGLDNEQFF. CDR3 coding DNA: TGTGCCAGCAGCCCGCCCGGACTCGACAATGAGCAGTTCTTC.

The rearrangement joins TRBV2 to TRBJ2-7; possibly TRBD2 for D (5 bases). The CDR3 length is 12 residues. Deletions cut 3 bases from V and 6 bases from J, with 9 bases between. Germline CDR1 reads SNHLY; CDR2 reads FYNNEI. This CDR3 reads CASSDSGSEQYF. The CDR3 DNA is TGTGCCAGCAGTGACAGTGGGAGCGAGCAGTACTTC.

CDR3 DNA sequence: TGTGCCAGCAGCTCAAGCGTTAATCAGCCCCAGCATTTT. Its translation: CASSSSVNQPQHF. The gene calls are TRBV11-2 and TRBJ1-5; D is undetermined. CDR3 length: 13 amino acids. V was cut by 4 bases and J by 4 bases, with 8 bases left in between. Germline V gene sequence: CDR1 SGHAT, CDR2 FQNNGV.

The count of this clone is one. The chain has TRBV5-1 and TRBJ2-5, with TRBD2 identical over 12 bases. The CDR3 is made up of 16 amino acids. Germline V gives CDR1 SGHRS, CDR2 YFSETQ. The J segment lost 2 bases and the V segment lost 4 bases, leaving 6 bases of the junction unmatched. CDR3 sequence (DNA): TGCGCCAGCAGCCCTGGACTAGCGGGACCACAAGAGACCCAGTACTTC. It translates to CASSPGLAGPQETQYF. The full variable domain, with the rest looked up from reference TRBV5-1 and TRBJ2-5, is KAGVTQTPRYLIKTRGQQVTLSCSPISGHRSVSWYQQTPGQGLQFLFEYFSETQRNKGNFPGRFSGRQFSNSRSEMNVSTLELGDSALYLCASSPGLAGPQETQYFGPGTRLLVL.

The CDR3 DNA is TGTGCCAGCAGCCCTCCCGCGGGGAATATATTCTTC. Residues: CASSPPAGNIFF. The chain couples TRBV5-6 to TRBJ2-1, with D maybe TRBD2 (6 bases). Germline V gene sequence: CDR1 SGHDT, CDR2 YYEEEE. The V end was cut by 4 bases, the J end by 16 bases, with 18 bases between. There are 12 residues in the CDR3.

The rearrangement joins TRBV29-1 to TRBJ2-7; 9 bases align to TRBD1. V lost 0 bases to trimming and J lost 3 bases; unmatched junction nucleotides: 6. Germline CDR1 reads SQVTM; CDR2 reads ANQGSEA. The CDR3 is made up of 15 amino acids. The CDR3 is CSVEDWLDRGYEQYF. CDR3 sequence (DNA): TGCAGCGTTGAAGATTGGTTGGACAGGGGCTACGAGCAGTACTTC.

This chain connects TRBV18 to TRBJ1-3; possible D gene TRBD1, 5 bases. V was pared by 3 bases and J by 0 bases, with 12 bases between. CDR1 and CDR2 from the germline V gene are KGHSH and LQKENI. The length of the CDR3 is 16 residues. CDR3 residues: CASSPQGGNSGNTIYF. The CDR3 DNA is TGTGCCAGCTCACCCCAGGGAGGGAACTCTGGAAACACCATATATTTT.

This chain connects TRBV28 to TRBJ2-1; 7 bases fit TRBD2. Germline lookup yields CDR1 MDHEN and CDR2 SYDVKM. Trimming cost V 4 bases and J 8 bases; bases outside gene matches: 11. CDR3 length: 15 amino acids. In DNA form, the CDR3 reads TGTGCCAGCAGTTCCCTACCTAAAGGGAGGGATGAGCAGTTCTTC. Its translation: CASSSLPKGRDEQFF.

This clone was recorded only once. J is TRBJ1-5 and V is TRBV5-5; TRBD1 agrees at 9 bases. With V trimmed by 2 bases and J by 4 bases, 4 bases remained unmatched. The CDR3 length is 15 residues. Per the germline V gene, CDR1 is SGHKS and CDR2 is YYEKEE (reference sequence). The CDR3 nucleotides read TGTGCCAGCAGCTTAACCGGGACAGGGAATCAGCCCCAGCATTTT. Translation: CASSLTGTGNQPQHF.